Here is one T cell receptor beta chain with its context. In the authors' workflow: Amplifying reference gene primers gave estimates of nucleated cell counts. TCRdb keeps only in-frame clones here, not all; method: immunoSEQ multiplex PCR. D and trimming were read from the DNA, whereas the V and J calls and clone size are those reported in that table. The table has more than 250,000 clones, 87% seen once. Participants were placed into cohorts based on the clinical history they reported. This sample stems from a study of blood T cell repertoires in COVID-19. For the study at large: Italy, Spain and the United States were the sources of the convalescent and acute COVID-19 samples.

Trimming stripped 3 bases from V and 7 bases from J, with 13 bases between. The CDR3 has 13 residues. Per the germline V gene, CDR1 is GTSNPN and CDR2 is SVGIG (reference sequence). Sequencing used PBMCs or T cells enriched from blood (not recorded which). V gene TRBV30 combines with J gene TRBJ1-5; weak D call: TRBD1 (6 bases). The receptor was derived from a woman aged 25 to 39 who had recovered from COVID-19. The CDR3 reads CAWSSGAIQPQHF. Here the CDR3 DNA reads TGTGCCTGGAGCTCAGGGGCAATCCAGCCCCAGCATTTT.